Sequencing of this TCR beta chain was carried out in a study of cytomegalovirus exposure and HLA in healthy donors. Primers for the PCR totalled 60 Vbeta and 13 Jbeta. Profiled with immunoSEQ multiplex PCR; TCRdb holds only in-frame clones, not every one. The sample includes 100,000 to 150,000 clones, around three quarters of them seen just once. Regarding this clone: Its specificity is unknown.

The study's findings and limits: In terms of immune exposure information, only CMV serostatus was available. Per a later analysis, 18,000 or so TCR beta sequences showed association with HLA alleles at 0.05 false discovery rate.

This CDR3 comprises 18 residues. Looked up from germline, CDR1 is SGHAT and CDR2 is FQNNGV. V was clipped by 1 base and J by 4 bases, with 20 bases between them. Sample: PBMCs. The TCR sequence derives from a man aged 25-40 years in good health and CMV-seronegative. The chain uses TRBV11-2 and TRBJ2-1; D is perhaps TRBD2 (5 bases). The CDR3 coding sequence is TGTGCCAGCAGCTTAGGGAGGCTGGGGAAAGAAGGATACAATGAGCAGTTCTTC. As protein: CASSLGRLGKEGYNEQFF.